The entry that follows covers one T cell receptor beta chain sequence. Its cognate antigen has yet to be identified. Per-nucleotide qualities are absent, and no much larger clonotype sits a single base away. The donors were healthy, HIV-negative adults who had no recently reported acute infections or vaccinations. Every donor was a Caucasian adult residing in Nashville, Tennessee, USA. CD4+ T cells were enriched through magnetic negative selection, after which naive cells were positively selected on CD45RA and the remaining negative fraction served as the memory subset. Blood was collected by leukapheresis, and PBMCs were isolated by Ficoll-Histopaque density gradient centrifugation and then cryopreserved in liquid nitrogen vapor phase. Analytical flow cytometry was used to check the purity and quantity of every magnetically sorted T cell population. Genomic DNA was isolated from each sorted fraction and quantified by UV absorbance on a Nanodrop 2000c.

From the cysteine up to the phenylalanine, the CDR3 has a length of 18 residues. The retained sequence is limited to the CDR3, 54 bases, with the frame set at the first base. From the germline V gene, CDR1 is SGHTA and CDR2 is FQGTGA. V trim: 2 bases; J trim: 0 bases; unmatched bases: 9. The data originate from a study of shared clonotypes between healthy human individuals (dated by TCRdb to 2020 to 2021). Broadly, across the study: A few men and two women, aged 18 to 49 years, made up the cohort. Per donor, three plates each were used for CD4 naive and CD4 memory, two for CD8 naive, and one for CD8 memory. To estimate repertoire size and how much clonotypes are shared between individuals, the study performed deep sequencing of blood TCR repertoires from a few healthy adults. To increase sequencing depth and limit assay-specific biases, different laboratories used diverse techniques to prepare libraries and sequence TCR repertoires. Per donor, leukapheresis produced somewhere between about 0.9 and 9 billion PBMCs.

Using the deep immunoSEQ assay, TCR CDR3 regions were amplified from genomic DNA by multiplex PCR. For each cell subset, the extracted genomic DNA was distributed evenly across all wells of several immunoSEQ 96-well plates, and each plate served as one replicate. For sorted subsets, each replicate PCR was loaded with around 220 ng genomic DNA, equivalent to roughly 30,000 T cell genomes. Purified libraries were quantified with a Qubit 3.0 fluorometer, sized on a Bioanalyzer 2100, and re-quantified with the KAPA Library Quantification kit. Each immunoSEQ 96-well plate was sequenced on its own single-read 150-cycle Illumina NextSeq 550 flow cell. On the study's bioinformatics: Because only junctional sequences without quality scores were contained in the immunoSEQ output, filtering matching that applied to full-length reads could not be performed. To assign V/J genes and CDR3, sequences were annotated using PyIR, a Python wrapper for IgBLAST v1.9, with IMGT germline references. Any read was removed if the V/J assignment was weak (E-value above 1e-6), the CDR3 was missing, or the read contained stop codons, out-of-frame junctions, or ambiguous translated residues. A V3J clonotype was defined by an identical inferred V gene, J gene, and CDR3 amino acid sequence. Percentage overlap between repertoires was calculated by dividing the number of shared unique clonotypes by the size of the smaller repertoire. Three approaches were used to assess repertoire richness: RTK rarefaction, the Chao1 estimator, and Recon v2.1 estimates of unobserved clonotypes. For all TCRbeta clonotypes obtained by the gDNA method from a few donors, generation probabilities were computed with OLGA. What TCRdb holds here is the immuneACCESS table cut down to in-frame rearrangements. Part of the clones is not present; checked against another copy, under half of the missing clones reflect an unresolved V gene, and the others are unexplained. The V and J calls and clone size were taken over from that table, and D and trimming were inferred from the DNA. The sample profile shows roughly 2.2 million clones; over 90% of them were found once. The ten largest clones capture 0.3% to 0.4% of the sample.

Study-wide conclusions, independent of this receptor: Across four donors, around 5% of naive CD4, approximately 3.6% of naive CD8, 2% to 2.5% of memory CD4, and around 0.4% of memory CD8 clonotypes were shared. Incomplete sequencing was indicated by rarefaction of sorted-subset datasets, despite the large sequencing depth. Because the study included a small number of donors, the genetic and exposure-history diversity represented was limited. Higher generation probabilities were observed for clonotypes shared by all four sorted-subset donors than for non-shared clonotypes. Estimated clonotype richness was generally larger for naive than for memory subsets. Sampling was restricted to blood, and TCR repertoires in tissue are likely to differ from TCR repertoires in blood. Based on pairwise subsampling, the degree of clonotype sharing among donors was expected to be affected by sequencing depth.

The chain links TRBV7-3 with TRBJ2-2; 7 middle bases align to TRBD1. This TCR came from a man younger than 30 in good health. Some clones in this sample may be carry-over from other donors' samples. The sample comprised naive CD4+ T cells from PBMCs. Taken with the paper, the label for cell subset or site translates to: CD45RA+ positively selected. This receptor has the CDR3 CASSLVPGQFANTGELFF. In nucleotide form, the sequence is TGTGCCAGCAGCTTAGTACCGGGACAGTTCGCGAACACCGGGGAGCTGTTTTTT.